This T cell receptor (beta chain) was documented in a study of CD8+ T cells in alopecia areata. Study-wide background: Administration of oral tofacitinib to treated patients was at 5 to 10 mg twice daily. The study, taken as a whole, reports: The study found TCR sharing across patients less clear than in mice, possibly for HLA reasons. Lesional scalp displayed greater clonality than normal scalp, most notably in alopecia totalis/universalis. While patients received tofacitinib, many expanded lesional clones remained present in scalp and blood.

Treatment here: oral pan-JAK inhibitor, 5-10 mg twice daily. In this sample, this clone turned up a few times. The antigen is not known. The sequencing template was cDNA reverse transcribed from extracted RNA. Clones were read by immunoSEQ multiplex PCR, and TCRdb kept only the in-frame ones, dropping some. The sample includes about 190,000 clones, 45% to 65% of them seen just once. CDR1 is SGHDT and CDR2 is YYEEEE in the germline V gene. The CDR3 runs to 14 residues. The ends lost 2 bases at V and 5 bases at J; junction bases unmatched: 3. The clonotype was recovered from a human donor with alopecia areata. The J gene is TRBJ2-3, the V gene TRBV5-6; 9 bases fit TRBD1. The sample in question was CD4+ T cells sorted from blood, obtained at week 4, from a patient treated with tofacitinib. The DNA for the CDR3 is TGTGCCAGCAGCTTCGGGACAGGGAGAGATACGCAGTATTTT. Translating gives CASSFGTGRDTQYF.